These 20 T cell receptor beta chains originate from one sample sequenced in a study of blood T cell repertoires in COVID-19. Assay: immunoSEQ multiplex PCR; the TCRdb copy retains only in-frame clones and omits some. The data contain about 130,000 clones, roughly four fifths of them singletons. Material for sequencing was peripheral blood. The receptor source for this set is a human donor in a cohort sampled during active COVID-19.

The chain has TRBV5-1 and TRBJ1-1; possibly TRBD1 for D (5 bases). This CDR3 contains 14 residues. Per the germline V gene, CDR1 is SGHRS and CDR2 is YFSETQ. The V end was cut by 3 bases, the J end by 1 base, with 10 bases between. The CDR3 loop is CASSWAGQNTEAFF. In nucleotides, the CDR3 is TGCGCCAGCAGCTGGGCTGGACAGAACACTGAAGCTTTCTTT.

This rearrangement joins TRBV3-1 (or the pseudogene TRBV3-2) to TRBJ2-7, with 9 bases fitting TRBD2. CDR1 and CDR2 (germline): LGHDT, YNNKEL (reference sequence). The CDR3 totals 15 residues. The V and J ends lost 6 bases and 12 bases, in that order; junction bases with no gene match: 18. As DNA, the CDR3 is TGTGCCAGCAGTCAGAGGTGGACCCTAGCGGGACTCCTGTACTTC. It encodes CASSQRWTLAGLLYF.

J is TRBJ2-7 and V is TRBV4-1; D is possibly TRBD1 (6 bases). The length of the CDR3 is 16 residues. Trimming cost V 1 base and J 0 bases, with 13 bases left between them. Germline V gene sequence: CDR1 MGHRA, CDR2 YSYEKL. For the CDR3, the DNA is TGCGCCAGCAGCCAAGTTCTACAGGGAGTCTCCTACGAGCAGTACTTC. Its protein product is CASSQVLQGVSYEQYF.

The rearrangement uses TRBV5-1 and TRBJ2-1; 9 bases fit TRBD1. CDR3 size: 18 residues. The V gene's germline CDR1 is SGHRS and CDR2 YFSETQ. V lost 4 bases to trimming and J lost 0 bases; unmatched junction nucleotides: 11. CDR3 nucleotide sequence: TGCGCCAGCAGCCGAACACAGGGGGCAAAGAGCTCCTACAATGAGCAGTTCTTC. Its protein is CASSRTQGAKSSYNEQFF.

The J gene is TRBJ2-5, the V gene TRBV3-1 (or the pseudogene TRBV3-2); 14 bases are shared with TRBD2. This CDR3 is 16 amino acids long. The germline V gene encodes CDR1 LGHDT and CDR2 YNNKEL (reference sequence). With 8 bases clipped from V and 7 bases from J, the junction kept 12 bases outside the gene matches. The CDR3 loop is CASSRLAGGPPGTQYF. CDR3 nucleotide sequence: TGTGCCAGCTCAAGACTAGCGGGGGGGCCCCCTGGGACCCAGTACTTC.

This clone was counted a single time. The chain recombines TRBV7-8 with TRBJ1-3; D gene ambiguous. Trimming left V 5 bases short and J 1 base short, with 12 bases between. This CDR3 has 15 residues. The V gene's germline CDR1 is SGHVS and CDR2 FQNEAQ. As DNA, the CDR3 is TGTGCCAGCAGCCCACTAGCCATGTCTGGAAACACCATATATTTT. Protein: CASSPLAMSGNTIYF.

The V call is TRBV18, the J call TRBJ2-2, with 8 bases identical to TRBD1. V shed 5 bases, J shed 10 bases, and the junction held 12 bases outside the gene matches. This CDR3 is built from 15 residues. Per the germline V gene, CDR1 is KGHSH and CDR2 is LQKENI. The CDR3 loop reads CASSSWTGKTQELFF. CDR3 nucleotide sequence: TGTGCCAGCTCATCCTGGACAGGGAAAACCCAGGAGCTGTTTTTT.

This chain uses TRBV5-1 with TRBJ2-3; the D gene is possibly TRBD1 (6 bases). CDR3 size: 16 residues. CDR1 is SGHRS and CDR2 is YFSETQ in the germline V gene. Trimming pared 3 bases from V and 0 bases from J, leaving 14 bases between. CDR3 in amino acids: CASSSATGSSTDTQYF. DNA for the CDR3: TGCGCCAGCAGCTCCGCTACAGGGTCGAGCACAGATACGCAGTATTTT.

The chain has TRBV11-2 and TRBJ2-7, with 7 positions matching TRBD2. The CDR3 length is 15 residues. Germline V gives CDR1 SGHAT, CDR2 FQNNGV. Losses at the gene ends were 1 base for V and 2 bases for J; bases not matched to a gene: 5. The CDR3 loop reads CASSLASSGPYEQYF. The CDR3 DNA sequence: TGTGCCAGCAGCTTAGCTTCTAGCGGACCCTACGAGCAGTACTTC.

The chain's CDR3 is CASSETPDTSKNIQYF. The CDR3 coding sequence is TGCGCCAGCAGTGAGACCCCTGACACATCCAAAAACATTCAGTACTTC. V gene TRBV5-1 combines with J gene TRBJ2-4, with D hard to call. The length of the CDR3 is 16 residues. CDR1 is SGHRS, CDR2 YFSETQ, per germline. Trimming pared 5 bases from V and 2 bases from J, leaving 17 bases between.

For the CDR3, the DNA is TGTGCCAGCAGCCCGGGACTAGCGGGGGGATGGGATGAGCAGTTCTTC. It yields the protein CASSPGLAGGWDEQFF. V gene TRBV4-2 combines with J gene TRBJ2-1, with 15 bases aligning to TRBD2. Germline V gene sequence: CDR1 LGHNA, CDR2 YNFKEQ. The length of the CDR3 is 16 residues. With 4 bases clipped from V and 8 bases from J, the junction kept 6 bases outside the gene matches.

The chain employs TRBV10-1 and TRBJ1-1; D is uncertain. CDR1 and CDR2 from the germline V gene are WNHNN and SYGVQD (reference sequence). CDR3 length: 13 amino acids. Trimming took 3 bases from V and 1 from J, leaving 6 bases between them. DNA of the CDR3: TGCGCCAGCAGTGAATACAGGAACACTGAAGCTTTCTTT. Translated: CASSEYRNTEAFF.

Here the CDR3 reads CASSITRYNEQFF. The CDR3 nucleotides are TGTGCCAGTAGTATAACTAGATACAATGAGCAGTTCTTC. The V gene is TRBV19, the J gene TRBJ2-1; possible D gene TRBD2, 5 bases. This CDR3 has 13 amino acids. Trimming left V 2 bases short and J 4 bases short, with 6 bases between. Germline V gives CDR1 LNHDA, CDR2 SQIVND (reference sequence).

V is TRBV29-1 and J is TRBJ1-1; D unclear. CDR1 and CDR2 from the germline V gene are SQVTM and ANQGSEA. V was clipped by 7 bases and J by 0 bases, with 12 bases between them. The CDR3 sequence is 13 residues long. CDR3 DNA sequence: TGCAGCGGGAGTGGAGACTTGAACACTGAAGCTTTCTTT. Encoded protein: CSGSGDLNTEAFF.

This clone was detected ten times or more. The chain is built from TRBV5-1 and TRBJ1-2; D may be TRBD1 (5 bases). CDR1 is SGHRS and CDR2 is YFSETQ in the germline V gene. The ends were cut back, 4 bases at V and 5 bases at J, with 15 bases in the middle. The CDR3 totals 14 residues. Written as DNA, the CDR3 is TGCGCCAGCAGCATAGACGGGGGGTTTTATGGCTACACCTTC. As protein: CASSIDGGFYGYTF.

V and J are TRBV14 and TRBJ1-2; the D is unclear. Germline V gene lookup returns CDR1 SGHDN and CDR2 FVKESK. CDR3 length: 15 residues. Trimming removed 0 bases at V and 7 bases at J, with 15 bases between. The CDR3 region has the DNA TGTGCCAGCAGCCAAGATCTTTGGGCATCGGCTGGCTACACCTTC. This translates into CASSQDLWASAGYTF.

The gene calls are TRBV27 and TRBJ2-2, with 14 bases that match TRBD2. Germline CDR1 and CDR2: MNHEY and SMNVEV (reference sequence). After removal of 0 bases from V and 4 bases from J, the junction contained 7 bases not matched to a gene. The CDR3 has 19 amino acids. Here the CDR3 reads CASSLSPGLAGAVTGELFF. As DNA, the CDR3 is TGTGCCAGCAGTTTATCCCCGGGACTAGCGGGGGCCGTCACCGGGGAGCTGTTTTTT.

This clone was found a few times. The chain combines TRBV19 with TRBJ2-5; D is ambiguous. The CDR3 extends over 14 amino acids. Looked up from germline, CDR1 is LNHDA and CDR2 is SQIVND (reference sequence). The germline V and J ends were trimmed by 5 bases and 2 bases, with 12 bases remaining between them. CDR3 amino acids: CASSSGSLQETQYF. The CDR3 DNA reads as TGTGCCAGTAGTTCAGGCAGTTTGCAAGAGACCCAGTACTTC.

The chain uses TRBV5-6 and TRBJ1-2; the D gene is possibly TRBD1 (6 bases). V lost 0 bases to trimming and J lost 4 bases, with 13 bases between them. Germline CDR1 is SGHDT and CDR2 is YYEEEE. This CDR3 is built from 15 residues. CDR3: CASSLAVGAGYGYTF. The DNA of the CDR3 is TGTGCCAGCAGCTTGGCCGTGGGGGCCGGCTATGGCTACACCTTC.

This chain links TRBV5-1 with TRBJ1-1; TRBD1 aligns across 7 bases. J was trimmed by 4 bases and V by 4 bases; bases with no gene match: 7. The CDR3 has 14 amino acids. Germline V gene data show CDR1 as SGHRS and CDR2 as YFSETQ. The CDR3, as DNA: TGCGCCAGCAGCCGAGGACAGGTAGCCACTGAAGCTTTCTTT. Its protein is CASSRGQVATEAFF.